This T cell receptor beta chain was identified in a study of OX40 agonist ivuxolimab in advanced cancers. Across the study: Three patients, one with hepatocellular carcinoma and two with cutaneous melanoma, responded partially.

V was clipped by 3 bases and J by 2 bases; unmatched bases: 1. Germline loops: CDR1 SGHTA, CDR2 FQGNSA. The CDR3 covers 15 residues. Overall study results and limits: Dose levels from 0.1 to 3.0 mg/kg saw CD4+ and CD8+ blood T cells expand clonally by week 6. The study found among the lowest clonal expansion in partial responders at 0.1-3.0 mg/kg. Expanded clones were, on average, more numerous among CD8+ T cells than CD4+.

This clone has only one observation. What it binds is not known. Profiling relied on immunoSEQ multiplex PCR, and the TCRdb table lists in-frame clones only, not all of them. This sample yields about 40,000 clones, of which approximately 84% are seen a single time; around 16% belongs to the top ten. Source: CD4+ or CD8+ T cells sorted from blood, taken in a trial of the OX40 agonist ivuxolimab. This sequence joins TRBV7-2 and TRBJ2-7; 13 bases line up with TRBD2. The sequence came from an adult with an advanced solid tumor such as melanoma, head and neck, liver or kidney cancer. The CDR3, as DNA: TGTGCCAGCAGCTTGGGACTAGCGGGACCCTACGAGCAGTACTTC. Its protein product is CASSLGLAGPYEQYF.